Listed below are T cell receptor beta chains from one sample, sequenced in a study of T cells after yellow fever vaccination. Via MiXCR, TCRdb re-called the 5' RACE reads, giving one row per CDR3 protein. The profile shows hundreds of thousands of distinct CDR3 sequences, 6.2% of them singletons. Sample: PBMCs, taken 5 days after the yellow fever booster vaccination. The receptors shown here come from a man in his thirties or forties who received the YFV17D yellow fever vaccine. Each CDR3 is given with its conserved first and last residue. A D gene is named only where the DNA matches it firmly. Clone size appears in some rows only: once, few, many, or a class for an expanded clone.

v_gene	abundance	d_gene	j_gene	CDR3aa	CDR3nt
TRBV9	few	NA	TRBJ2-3	CASSVGGYTDTQYF	TGTGCCAGCAGCGTTGGGGGATACACAGATACGCAGTATTTT
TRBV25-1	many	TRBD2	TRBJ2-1	CASTLAGKSHEQFF	TGTGCCAGCACCCTAGCGGGTAAATCCCATGAGCAGTTCTTC
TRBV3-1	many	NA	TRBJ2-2	CASSQAKLTGELFF	TGTGCCAGCAGCCAAGCGAAGCTCACCGGGGAGCTGTTTTTT
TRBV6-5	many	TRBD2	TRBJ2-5	CASSPGTSGSPGGETQYF	TGTGCCAGCAGTCCTGGGACTAGCGGGAGCCCCGGGGGAGAGACCCAGTACTTC
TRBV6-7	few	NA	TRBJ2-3	CATPYGGNTDTQYF	TGTGCCACACCTTATGGCGGAAACACAGATACGCAGTATTTT
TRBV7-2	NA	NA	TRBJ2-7	CVARSVSYEQYF	TGTGTCGCACGTTCCGTATCCTACGAGCAGTACTTC
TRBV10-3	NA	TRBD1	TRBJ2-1	CAISEYGTGDNEQFF	TGTGCCATCAGTGAGTACGGGACAGGGGACAATGAGCAGTTCTTC
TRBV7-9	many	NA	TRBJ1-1	CATAVNTEAFF	TGTGCCACCGCGGTGAACACTGAAGCTTTCTTT
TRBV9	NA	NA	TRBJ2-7	CASSAVPSYEQYF	TGTGCCAGCAGCGCGGTGCCCTCCTACGAGCAGTACTTC
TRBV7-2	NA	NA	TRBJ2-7	CASSATGTAYEQYF	TGTGCCAGCAGCGCAACAGGGACCGCCTACGAGCAGTACTTC
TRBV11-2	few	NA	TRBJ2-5	CASSLVGPRETQYF	TGTGCCAGCAGCTTAGTAGGGCCGCGAGAGACCCAGTACTTC
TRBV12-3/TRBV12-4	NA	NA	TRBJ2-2	CASSLAGAPTGELFF	TGTGCCAGCAGTTTAGCAGGGGCGCCCACCGGGGAGCTGTTTTTT
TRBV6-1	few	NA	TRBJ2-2	CASSPREAGVTGELFF	TGTGCCAGCAGTCCCAGGGAAGCAGGGGTAACCGGGGAGCTGTTTTTT
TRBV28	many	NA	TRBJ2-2	CASRAGHLSGELFF	TGTGCCAGCAGGGCCGGCCACTTGTCCGGGGAGCTGTTTTTT
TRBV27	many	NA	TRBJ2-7	CASSLSTSSKNEQYF	TGTGCCAGCAGTTTATCGACTAGTAGTAAGAACGAGCAGTACTTC
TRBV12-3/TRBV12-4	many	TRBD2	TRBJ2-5	CASSAGTSFETQYF	TGTGCCAGCAGTGCTGGGACTAGTTTCGAGACCCAGTACTTC
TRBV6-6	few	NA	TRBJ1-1	CASSSGPREAFF	TGTGCCAGCAGTTCGGGACCTCGTGAAGCTTTCTTT
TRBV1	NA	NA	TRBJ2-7	CTSSHIWGVREQYF	TGCACCAGCAGCCATATATGGGGAGTCCGTGAGCAGTACTTC
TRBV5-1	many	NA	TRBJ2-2	CASSLAVDNTGELFF	TGCGCCAGCAGCTTGGCCGTAGACAACACCGGGGAGCTGTTTTTT
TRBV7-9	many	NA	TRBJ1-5	CASSYGAGGDQPQHF	TGTGCCAGCAGCTACGGAGCTGGGGGGGATCAGCCCCAGCATTTT
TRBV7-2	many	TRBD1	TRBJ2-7	CASSLAGTGVYEQYF	TGTGCCAGCAGCTTAGCGGGGACAGGGGTTTACGAGCAGTACTTC
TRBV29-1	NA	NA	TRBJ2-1	CSPPQGSYNEQFF	TGCAGCCCTCCCCAGGGCTCCTACAATGAGCAGTTCTTC
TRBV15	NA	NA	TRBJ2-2	CATSNAKMPGELFF	TGTGCCACCAGCAACGCTAAGATGCCCGGGGAGCTGTTTTTT
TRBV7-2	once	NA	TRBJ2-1	CASSPVWSAYEQFF	TGTGCCAGCAGCCCGGTGTGGTCAGCTTATGAGCAGTTCTTC
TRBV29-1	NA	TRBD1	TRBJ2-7	CSVGPPGRRGQGTHEQYF	TGCAGCGTGGGGCCCCCGGGACGACGGGGACAGGGCACCCACGAGCAGTACTTC
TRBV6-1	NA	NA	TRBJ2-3	CASSDNHILQGTQYF	TGTGCCAGCAGTGACAACCACATTCTTCAGGGGACGCAGTATTTT
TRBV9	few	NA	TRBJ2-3	CASSVGPPATSTDTQYF	TGTGCCAGCAGCGTAGGCCCCCCAGCGACGAGTACAGATACGCAGTATTTT
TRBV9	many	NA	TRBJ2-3	CASSGEDWGETDTQYF	TGTGCCAGCAGCGGAGAAGATTGGGGGGAGACAGATACGCAGTATTTT
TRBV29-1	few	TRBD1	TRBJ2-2	CSVGGNRGYTGELFF	TGCAGCGTTGGAGGGAACAGGGGATACACCGGGGAGCTGTTTTTT
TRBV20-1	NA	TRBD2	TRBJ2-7	CSLAERATYEQYF	TGCAGTCTAGCGGAACGGGCCACCTACGAGCAGTACTTC